This T cell receptor (beta chain) was recovered during a study of T cell clones after liver transplantation. Whole-study context: Post-transplant blood was tracked for graft-donor-reactive T cell clones identified in a pre-transplant mixed lymphocyte reaction. Patients counted as tolerant after at least one year off all immunosuppression, enzymes not exceeding twice normal. Findings of the study overall: Compared with third party-reactive sequences, donor-reactive ones declined more, independent of withdrawal success.

Repertoires were generated with immunoSEQ multiplex PCR, while TCRdb's copy carries only in-frame clones and drops some. The repertoire includes around 100,000 clones, around 84% of them detected once, and approximately 2.8% sits in the top ten. Points on this clone: The antigen is undetermined.

There are 14 residues in the CDR3. Between the trimmed V and J ends, which lost 3 bases and 1 base, there was a span of 9 bases. Germline CDR1 reads SGHRS; CDR2 reads YFSETQ. Thawed unstimulated PBMCs were FACS-sorted by CD3, CD4 and CD8 into two populations. The chain employs TRBV5-1 and TRBJ2-3; D could derive from TRBD1 or TRBD2 (5 bases each). The clonotype originates from a human patient who received a liver transplant. The graft donor may have given rise to some T cells. Sequenced here: CD4+ T cells from blood, sampled around 50 months after liver transplant. The CDR3, as DNA: TGCGCCAGCAGCTCCCTGGGGGGCACAGATACGCAGTATTTT. Its protein is CASSSLGGTDTQYF.